These 23 T cell receptor beta chains share one sample of origin, sequenced in a study of cytomegalovirus exposure and HLA in healthy donors. PCR primers comprised 60 Vbeta and 13 Jbeta primers. Here immunoSEQ multiplex PCR was the method, and the copy in TCRdb shows in-frame clones only, minus some. This repertoire shows approximately 190,000 clones, 80% to 85% found once; its top ten account for 6.3%. Sequenced: PBMCs. Receptors were obtained from a man aged 35 to 55 in good health and CMV-seropositive.

This clone was seen a few times. J is TRBJ2-2 and V is TRBV5-4; 7 bases align to TRBD1. The CDR3 has 15 amino acids. V was pared by 2 bases and J by 5 bases, with 6 bases of the junction left unmatched. Germline V lookup: CDR1 SGHNT, CDR2 YYREEE (reference sequence). As DNA, the CDR3 is TGTGCCAGCAGCTTCCTGAGGGGGCGGACCGGGGAGCTGTTTTTT. Amino acid sequence: CASSFLRGRTGELFF. The variable domain in full, completed from reference TRBV5-4 and TRBJ2-2, reads ETGVTQSPTHLIKTRGQQVTLRCSSQSGHNTVSWYQQALGQGPQFIFQYYREEENGRGNFPPRFSGLQFPNYSSELNVNALELDDSALYLCASSFLRGRTGELFFGEGSRLTVL.

The chain has TRBV4-3 and TRBJ2-5; TRBD2 agrees at 9 bases. Germline V gene data show CDR1 as LGHNA and CDR2 as YSLEER. V shed 2 bases and J 1 base; nucleotides not matched to a gene: 5. This CDR3 has 16 residues. The CDR3 protein is CASSQMSGGSQETQYF. The DNA for the CDR3 is TGCGCCAGCAGCCAAATGAGCGGGGGGTCCCAAGAGACCCAGTACTTC.

The chain employs TRBV5-1 and TRBJ2-5; 15 nucleotides align to TRBD2. The tail of the sequence fits TRBJ2-7 better, so the J call may be wrong. In germline, CDR1 is SGHRS, CDR2 YFSETQ. The CDR3 consists of 17 residues. The CDR3 region has the DNA TGCGCCAGCAGCTTGGGGACCGGACTAGCGGGGGGGTACGAGCAGTACTTC. This encodes CASSLGTGLAGGYEQYF.

V usage is TRBV2 and J usage is TRBJ2-2, with D unresolved. Between the trimmed V and J ends, which lost 7 bases and 2 bases, there was a span of 11 bases. The germline CDR1 and CDR2 sequences are SNHLY and FYNNEI. CDR3 length: 14 residues. The CDR3 protein is CASTKETNTGELFF. In DNA form, the CDR3 reads TGTGCCAGCACTAAGGAGACCAACACCGGGGAGCTGTTTTTT.

The V gene is TRBV11-2, the J gene TRBJ2-5; unclear D gene. V lost 2 bases, J lost 3 bases, and 13 bases lay in between. CDR1 SGHAT and CDR2 FQNNGV come from the germline V gene. The CDR3 contains 15 residues. CDR3 nucleotides: TGTGCCAGCAGCTTACTTCGAACAGTGAAAGAGACCCAGTACTTC. It translates to CASSLLRTVKETQYF. Based on the CDR3 plus reference TRBV11-2 and TRBJ2-5, the full variable domain is EAGVAQSPRYKIIEKRQSVAFWCNPISGHATLYWYQQILGQGPKLLIQFQNNGVVDDSQLPKDRFSAERLKGVDSTLKIQPAKLEDSAVYLCASSLLRTVKETQYFGPGTRLLVL.

The J gene is TRBJ2-1, the V gene TRBV19, with D uncertain. Germline V gives CDR1 LNHDA, CDR2 SQIVND (reference sequence). V was trimmed by 1 base and J by 7 bases, leaving 5 bases between them. This CDR3 has 12 residues. CDR3 sequence: CASSIAVNEQFF. The CDR3 region has the DNA TGTGCCAGTAGTATAGCTGTGAATGAGCAGTTCTTC.

The chain is built from TRBV10-3 and TRBJ2-3, with 10 bases that match TRBD1. CDR3 size: 14 residues. The J segment lost 6 bases and the V segment lost 4 bases, leaving 4 bases of the junction unmatched. The germline V gene encodes CDR1 ENHRY and CDR2 SYGVKD. The CDR3 is CAISGQGALDTQYF. CDR3 coding DNA: TGTGCCATCAGTGGACAGGGGGCGTTGGATACGCAGTATTTT.

This chain uses TRBV28 with TRBJ2-1; a possible D gene is TRBD2 (6 bases). This CDR3 is built from 14 residues. The germline gives CDR1 MDHEN, CDR2 SYDVKM. The germline V and J ends were trimmed by 4 bases and 4 bases, with 11 bases remaining between them. The CDR3 bases are TGTGCCAGCAGTTGGGGCGGGGCTTACAATGAGCAGTTCTTC. As protein: CASSWGGAYNEQFF.

The chain couples TRBV5-1 to TRBJ1-3, with TRBD1 identical over 10 bases. Germline V gene sequence: CDR1 SGHRS, CDR2 YFSETQ. The junction had 1 base not matched to a gene; V was cut back by 0 bases and J by 1 base. This CDR3 has 16 amino acids. The CDR3 sequence: CASSLGTGGSGNTIYF. The CDR3 DNA reads as TGCGCCAGCAGCTTGGGGACAGGGGGTTCTGGAAACACCATATATTTT.

This sequence joins TRBV28 and TRBJ2-7; no clear D. There are 15 residues in the CDR3. Trimming shortened V by 7 bases and J by 4 bases, and 20 bases separated the two germline ends. Germline CDR1 MDHEN, CDR2 SYDVKM. CDR3 region: CASTPLVGSFYEQYF. The CDR3, as DNA: TGTGCCAGCACCCCCCTAGTAGGTAGCTTTTACGAGCAGTACTTC.

There are a few counts of this clone. V gene TRBV28 combines with J gene TRBJ1-3, with TRBD1 matching 8 bases. CDR1 is MDHEN and CDR2 is SYDVKM in the germline V gene. V lost 5 bases and J lost 4; bases outside the gene matches: 4. The CDR3 consists of 14 residues. In DNA, the CDR3 is TGTGCCAGCAGTCTGACAGGGGAGGGAAACACCATATATTTT. It specifies CASSLTGEGNTIYF. Filled out from reference TRBV28 and TRBJ1-3, the complete variable domain reads DVKVTQSSRYLVKRTGEKVFLECVQDMDHENMFWYRQDPGLGLRLIYFSYDVKMKEKGDIPEGYSVSREKKERFSLILESASTNQTSMYLCASSLTGEGNTIYFGEGSWLTVV.

The rearrangement links TRBV5-4 to TRBJ2-7; 8 nucleotides match TRBD1. Germline V gives CDR1 SGHNT, CDR2 YYREEE (reference sequence). With V trimmed by 3 bases and J by 4 bases, 6 bases remained unmatched. The CDR3 runs 14 residues. CDR3 DNA: TGTGCCAGCAGCTCAAGAGACAGGGGATACGAGCAGTACTTC. It encodes CASSSRDRGYEQYF.

The chain couples TRBV9 to TRBJ2-3, with 9 bases lining up with TRBD1. CDR3 length: 15 residues. The V gene end was trimmed by 4 bases and the J gene end by 0 bases; junction bases not matched to a gene: 3. Germline V gene data show CDR1 as SGDLS and CDR2 as YYNGEE. In DNA form, the CDR3 reads TGTGCCAGCAGCCTCGGGACAGGGAGCACAGATACGCAGTATTTT. Protein product: CASSLGTGSTDTQYF.

The genes are TRBV27 and TRBJ1-5; D gene ambiguous. This CDR3 region has 12 residues. Germline V CDR1 and CDR2: MNHEY, SMNVEV (reference sequence). V dropped 3 bases and J dropped 4 bases, with 4 bases sitting between them. The CDR3 region has the DNA TGTGCCAGCAGTTTCAAAAATCAGCCCCAGCATTTT. It translates to CASSFKNQPQHF.

The gene calls are TRBV4-3 and TRBJ2-2; no definite D call. In germline, CDR1 is LGHNA, CDR2 YSLEER. The CDR3 runs 15 residues. V was clipped by 2 bases and J by 5 bases, with 12 bases between them. The CDR3 region is CASSQTTTGTGELFF. CDR3 coding DNA: TGCGCCAGCAGCCAAACCACGACTGGAACCGGGGAGCTGTTTTTT.

This chain connects TRBV6-5 to TRBJ1-2, with D maybe TRBD1 (6 bases). The CDR3 has 13 amino acids. Germline V gene data show CDR1 as MNHEY and CDR2 as SVGAGI. V was trimmed by 6 bases and J by 2 bases, leaving 10 bases between them. The CDR3 loop is CASRPTGNYGYTF. The DNA for the CDR3 is TGTGCCAGCAGACCTACAGGGAACTATGGCTACACCTTC.

The chain uses TRBV28 and TRBJ1-2; D possibly corresponds to TRBD1 (5 bases). V lost 2 bases, J lost 0 bases, and 10 bases lay in between. The CDR3 covers 15 residues. The germline gives CDR1 MDHEN, CDR2 SYDVKM. The CDR3 DNA reads TGTGCCAGCAGTTTAGGTGGGGCAGCTAACTATGGCTACACCTTC. It specifies CASSLGGAANYGYTF.

This sequence joins TRBV7-2 and TRBJ2-4, with 7 bases identical to TRBD1. The V and J ends lost 3 bases and 4 bases, in that order; junction bases with no gene match: 6. Germline CDR1 reads SGHTA; CDR2 reads FQGNSA. This CDR3 has 15 amino acids. The CDR3 region has the DNA TGTGCCAGCAGCTTTAGGGGACAGCGGAAAAACATTCAGTACTTC. It yields the protein CASSFRGQRKNIQYF.

The CDR3 bases are TGTGCCACCGGGGGAGCGGCCCCCGGTGAGACCCAGTACTTC. Translated, it gives CATGGAAPGETQYF. The chain carries TRBV19 and TRBJ2-5; D is possibly TRBD2 (6 bases). V lost 10 bases to trimming and J lost 5 bases, with 20 bases between them. CDR1 is LNHDA, CDR2 SQIVND, per germline (reference sequence). The CDR3 has 14 residues.

This clone was found a few times. The chain combines TRBV11-3 with TRBJ2-7, with D hard to call. Per germline, CDR1 SGHNT and CDR2 YENEEA. The V and J ends lost 3 bases and 0 bases respectively, with 9 bases between them. The CDR3 loop spans 14 amino acids. The CDR3: CASSLQAASYEQYF. In DNA, the CDR3 is TGTGCCAGCAGCTTGCAGGCAGCCTCCTACGAGCAGTACTTC.

The CDR3, as DNA: TGTGCCAGCAGCTCGATTCCGGGACAGCTCTACGAGCAGTACTTC. As protein: CASSSIPGQLYEQYF. The chain is built from TRBV7-8 and TRBJ2-7, with 7 nucleotides matching TRBD1. This CDR3 has 15 amino acids. The germline V gene encodes CDR1 SGHVS and CDR2 FQNEAQ. The V gene end was trimmed by 4 bases and the J gene end by 3 bases; junction bases not matched to a gene: 9.

The CDR3 DNA follows: TGTGCCAGCAGTGCGGGAGCCGGCTGGGGTGAAGCTTTCTTT. Translating it yields CASSAGAGWGEAFF. The chain links TRBV2 to TRBJ1-1; no definite D call. V dropped 4 bases and J dropped 7 bases, with 16 bases sitting between them. Germline values: CDR1 SNHLY, CDR2 FYNNEI. This CDR3 has 14 residues.

This clone was picked up a small number of times. A read error may explain this, as a much larger clone is one base away. The rearrangement links TRBV30 to TRBJ1-1, with D maybe TRBD1 (6 bases). Trimming stripped 5 bases from V and 5 bases from J, with 18 bases between. CDR1 GTSNPN and CDR2 SVGIG come from the germline V gene (reference sequence). The CDR3 length is 14 residues. CDR3: CAWCPLGGRTEAFF. CDR3 nucleotide sequence: TGTGCCTGGTGTCCGTTAGGGGGAAGGACTGAAGCTTTCTTT.